This TCR beta chain was observed in a study of blood T cell repertoires in COVID-19. Study background: PBMCs, B-cell-depleted T cells, or T cells were the source of the cDNA or gDNA that made up the material.

Per the germline V gene, CDR1 is MNHEY and CDR2 is SMNVEV (reference sequence). This CDR3 is 20 amino acids long. Trimming left V 1 base short and J 0 bases short, with 22 bases between. The protocol was immunoSEQ multiplex PCR, while the TCRdb copy is restricted to in-frame clones and leaves out a portion. Seen here are some 350,000 clones, 80% to 90% observed once, and the top ten hold approximately 3%. The sample was peripheral blood. The genes are TRBV27 and TRBJ1-3, with D possibly matching TRBD1 (5 bases). This clonotype originated in a woman aged 25-40 years with COVID-19, enrolled during active disease. In nucleotides, the CDR3 is TGTGCCAGCAGTTTATTAGGACCCACGCACTCTGACAGCTCTGGAAACACCATATATTTT. This translates into CASSLLGPTHSDSSGNTIYF.